This entry concerns a single T cell receptor (beta chain). Its antigen is currently not known. Base qualities are missing; no much larger clone stands one base away. The CDR3 holds 15 amino acids from the cysteine to the phenylalanine. Only the CDR3 DNA is retained, 45 bases long and in frame from the first base. CDR1 and CDR2 are read off the germline V gene as MDHEN and SYDVKM. Between the V and J ends, shortened by 4 bases and 6 bases respectively, the junction contains 13 bases. The data stem from a study of vaccination and CD4 T cells after COVID-19 (dated by TCRdb to the early 2020s). General notes on the study: Every convalescent patient had a positive nasal swab PCR test for SARS-CoV-2, with mild disease in nine patients and severe disease in one. Post-vaccine blood samples were obtained a median of roughly 75 days after the second vaccine dose, with a range of about 14 to 250 days. Participants received two doses of either the Pfizer-BioNTech BNT162b2 vaccine (n=8) or the Moderna mRNA-1273 vaccine (n=2). The convalescent cohort comprised six males and four females, including two Hispanic individuals, seven Caucasians, two Asians and one multiracial person. Culture stimuli were overlapping spike peptide pools from SARS-CoV-2 and from the common cold coronaviruses HCoV-NL63, HCoV-OC43 and HCoV-229E. Control cultures received a CEFX viral epitope pool as the positive control, an HIV-1 Nef peptide pool as the negative control, or no peptide. Post-COVID blood samples from convalescent patients were collected a median of 101 days after diagnosis, with a range of roughly 30 to 170 days. The spike-specific CD4+ TCR repertoire was compared before and after mRNA vaccination in approximately ten COVID-19 convalescent patients and a few infection-naive healthy vaccine recipients. Study-wide findings and limitations: In convalescent patients, a median 86.3% of post-vaccine SARS-CoV-2-reactive clones were detected only after vaccination, and vaccine-specific priming was suggested by this finding. An increase in the median number of SARS-CoV-2-reactive clonotypes from 21 after infection to a few dozen after vaccination was observed, but the change was not found to be significant. Only a relatively small number of convalescent patients were included in the study, and early timepoints following natural infection were not analyzed. In convalescent patients, nearly all vaccine-specific clones (304 of 307) were found to be mono-reactive for SARS-CoV-2 spike rather than cross-reactive with common cold coronaviruses.

Libraries were built with PCR. At the Johns Hopkins FTIC core, DNA from the cultured CD4+ T cells underwent TCR sequencing with the Oncomine TCR Beta short-read assay. The QIAamp micro DNA kit was used to extract genomic DNA from the cultured CD4+ T cells. Oncomine TCR Beta libraries made from cultured CD4+ T cells were pooled using unique dual indexes and sequenced on an Illumina iSeq 100. The paper's data handling went like this. Non-productive sequences were removed, and CDR3s that did not start with C, did not end with F or W, or were shorter than 7 amino acids were discarded. Antigen-specific clonotypes were identified using the MANAFEST web application through comparison of peptide-stimulated wells with reference and other culture wells. To be called positive, a clone needed an FDR below 0.05, an odds ratio above 5, and a productive frequency above 0.1% in at least two of three replicate wells. Clonotypes that were significantly expanded in both SARS-CoV-2 spike wells and at least one common cold coronavirus spike condition were defined as cross-reactive. Similarity between CDR3 sequences was evaluated in R version 3.6.1 using Levenshtein distances (stringdist) and unrooted phylogenetic trees (ape). TCRdb cleaned the public reads at Q25 with fastp, built clones with MiXCR and kept in-frame beta chains. Identical CDR3 protein sequences are pooled into one entry, listed with their most common genes and DNA. The V and J calls and clone size are TCRdb's, not the authors'. The sample includes about 18,000 distinct CDR3 sequences, with approximately 48% observed a single time. Under 7.5% of the sample belongs to the ten largest clones.

In the paper's terms, the treatment or condition label means: approximately nine-day PBMC culture with coronavirus spike peptide pools or control peptides (ViraFEST assay). To expand antigen-specific T cells with peptide pools and then pick out the expanded clonotypes through TCR sequencing, the study relied on the ViraFEST assay. The convalescent patients' positive SARS-CoV-2 PCR tests fell between March and December 2020, which was before the Alpha, Beta and Delta variants emerged in the United States. Each well held around 2.1 million PBMCs cultured with roughly 10 ug/ml peptide pools in IMDM containing around 5.5% human AB serum and approximately 10 IU/ml IL-2. On days 3 and 7, half of the culture medium was replaced with fresh IL-2-containing medium. After around 10 days of culture, CD4+ T cells were isolated by negative selection with the EasySep CD4+ T cell isolation kit. Ficoll-Paque Plus gradient centrifugation was used to isolate PBMCs from whole blood, and the isolated PBMCs were then either used fresh or cryopreserved at -140C. Each culture condition was generally run in triplicate wells.

The chain joins TRBV28 to TRBJ1-6; no confident D gene assignment can be made. This clonotype was obtained from a human donor who had recovered from COVID-19. The sample comprised CD4+ T cells from blood, cultured in vitro. CDR3 protein: CASSSPQALNSPLHF. The DNA reads as follows: TGTGCCAGCAGTTCACCCCAAGCCCTTAATTCACCCCTCCACTTT.